Sequencing of this TCR beta chain was carried out in a study of identifying expanded T cells in peripheral blood (dated 2019 in TCRdb). General notes on the study: Technical replicates were generated by sequencing separate aliquots of the same genomic DNA pool, with four replicates compared pairwise.

TCRbeta CDR3 regions were profiled with the immunoSEQ Assay using bias-controlled multiplex PCR amplification of genomic DNA. The paper's processing steps were these. To quantify the absolute abundance of each unique TCRbeta CDR3 region, the sequences were collapsed and filtered. Differential abundance was assessed using a binomial (Fisher-equivalent) model and a beta-binomial model in which time-dependent variance fitted from healthy donors was added. Clones with fewer than 5 combined templates were removed, and differential abundance was called for clones with a Benjamini-Hochberg FDR below 0.01. In the beta-binomial model, variance was expressed as a function of the total template count across the two samples, in the form v = (b*log(k)+a)^2. The clones in this table, taken by TCRdb from immuneACCESS, are in-frame only. Not every clone is retained; where verified, under half of the shortfall comes from an unresolved V gene, and the cause of the rest is unknown. The DNA gave D and trimming, while V, J and clone size come from that table. The sample data list approximately 85,000 clones, and approximately 90% of these were observed just once. 15% to 20% of the sample comes from the top ten.

General findings and caveats noted by the study authors: Across all healthy-donor time intervals, the beta-binomial model significantly lowered both the number of clones called differentially abundant and the false-positive rate. Between technical replicates the binomial model flagged approximately 1.2 differentially abundant clones, whereas over about 2 weeks the binomial model flagged about 15 and over approximately 4 weeks approximately 20. The authors expected that biological variance in healthy repertoires might rise further over much longer intervals, such as months to years. In all healthy donors, the variance in clone template counts between samples taken 2 to 3 weeks apart rose significantly as total template count increased.

This clone was seen only once. What this receptor recognizes is not known. Per-base qualities were not stored, and no clone one base away is much larger. During the collection period, no immune events, such as infections, were documented for the healthy donors. To calibrate time-dependent variance in a beta-binomial model of T-cell clone differential abundance, blood repertoires from healthy donors were used as a training cohort. The training cohort was composed of approximately 10 healthy donors, 3 female and 7 male. Donor ages ranged from about 29 to 70 years, with an average of around 45 years. Whole blood was collected from each healthy donor at three time points spaced around 2 weeks apart and obtained from a commercial supplier. For immunosequencing, genomic DNA was extracted from unsorted whole blood. From cysteine to phenylalanine, the CDR3 is 15 amino acids long. Only the CDR3 part of the read is kept: 45 bases, read in frame from the first base. The germline V gene gives CDR1 as SGHRS and CDR2 as YFSETQ. Clipping removes 2 bases from V and 2 bases from J, with 3 as the unmatched junction base count.

What was sequenced was blood. The receptor was isolated from a person aged 18-70 years in good health. The sequence links TRBV5-1 to TRBJ2-5; TRBD2 agrees with 10 junctional bases. The bases read TGCGCCAGCAGCTTCTTTAGCGGGGGGCAAGAGACCCAGTACTTC. Protein translation: CASSFFSGGQETQYF.